One T cell receptor beta chain is described in this entry. This sample stems from a study of graft-versus-host responses after intestinal transplantation. Profiling relied on immunoSEQ multiplex PCR, and the TCRdb table lists in-frame clones only, not all of them. In the table there are some 41,000 clones, about 90% of which are singletons. Trimming cost V 5 bases and J 3 bases, with 8 bases left between them. The germline gives CDR1 MNHNS, CDR2 SASEGT. This CDR3 comprises 12 residues. The sequences come from PBMCs, collected approximately 300 days after intestinal transplant. The chain combines TRBV6-1 with TRBJ2-7; D remains unclear. This TCR came from a human patient who received an intestinal transplant, so some T cells may come from the graft donor. The CDR3 region has the DNA TGTGCCAGCAGTTTGACCCTCTACGAGCAGTACTTC. Amino acid sequence: CASSLTLYEQYF.